The rows below give T cell receptor beta chains drawn from one sample of a study of blood T cell repertoires in COVID-19. Here immunoSEQ multiplex PCR was the method, and the copy in TCRdb shows in-frame clones only, minus some. The table includes about 250,000 clones, 86% detected once. Sequencing was carried out using peripheral blood. The receptors were sampled from a woman in her fifties or sixties who had recovered from COVID-19. Both conserved end residues are part of each CDR3. The D gene is left open where the match is weak. Expanded clones get a size class; other rows say once, few or many, or leave the size out.

cdr3_nt cdr3_aa j_call v_call d_call clone_size
TGTGCCAGCAGCTTAGCCTATCAGGGGAGCAATCAGCCCCAGCATTTT CASSLAYQGSNQPQHF TRBJ1-5 TRBV7-9 NA few
TGTGCCAGCAGCTCCCCTAGGTCTGCTGAAGCTTTCTTT CASSSPRSAEAFF TRBJ1-1 TRBV11-3 NA few
TGCAGCGTTGTATTGGGAAACACCATATATTTT CSVVLGNTIYF TRBJ1-3 TRBV29-1 NA NA
TGTGCCAGCAGCCTATTGGACAGGGCGAGGGACGAGCAGTACTTC CASSLLDRARDEQYF TRBJ2-7 TRBV7-6 TRBD1 NA
TGTGCCAGCAGGCGGGGCGCAACTAATGAAAAACTGTTTTTT CASRRGATNEKLFF TRBJ1-4 TRBV3-1/TRBV3-2 NA NA
TGTGCCAGCAGCTTTTCTAGCGGGGTCGTCGAGCAGTACTTC CASSFSSGVVEQYF TRBJ2-7 TRBV11-1 TRBD2 NA
TGCGCCAGCAGCCTAAGATTAGCGGGAACCACAGATACGCAGTATTTT CASSLRLAGTTDTQYF TRBJ2-3 TRBV5-1 TRBD2 NA
TGTGCCAGCAAACCCCGGTGGGGAGCTAGCACAGATACGCAGTATTTT CASKPRWGASTDTQYF TRBJ2-3 TRBV5-8 NA once
TGTGCCAGCAGCCGCGGGGGTTCCTACGAGCAGTACTTC CASSRGGSYEQYF TRBJ2-7 TRBV6-6 TRBD2 NA
TGTGCCAGCAGCCCCCTATTGAACACTGAAGCTTTCTTT CASSPLLNTEAFF TRBJ1-1 TRBV7-8 NA NA
TGCGCCAGCAGCTTGGTACTAGCGGGGGGGCCGATAGATACGCAGTATTTT CASSLVLAGGPIDTQYF TRBJ2-3 TRBV5-1 TRBD2 NA
TGTGCCAGCAGCCCCCTGGGACAGGGGGATGAAAAACTGTTTTTT CASSPLGQGDEKLFF TRBJ1-4 TRBV5-4 TRBD1 NA
TGTGCCACCCATGAGAGAGGGCGGTCCTACGAGCAGTACTTC CATHERGRSYEQYF TRBJ2-7 TRBV19 NA NA
TGTGCCAGCAGCCAAGGGACAGGCCCTTATGAAGCTTTCTTT CASSQGTGPYEAFF TRBJ1-1 TRBV7-9 TRBD1 NA
TGTGCCAGCAGCTTATGGGGCAGGCTCGACACAGATACGCAGTATTTT CASSLWGRLDTDTQYF TRBJ2-3 TRBV7-9 NA NA
TGCAGTGCTAGAGAGAGCACTGAAGCTTTCTTT CSARESTEAFF TRBJ1-1 TRBV20-1 NA NA
TGTGCCAGCAGCTTACAGGGTGGGATTTCACCCCTCCACTTT CASSLQGGISPLHF TRBJ1-6 TRBV7-9 NA NA
TGTGCCAGCAGTTCCCGAACACGGAGCTCCTACGAGCAGTACTTC CASSSRTRSSYEQYF TRBJ2-7 TRBV6-2/TRBV6-3 NA NA
TGTGCCAGCAGTTCCGGGACTGTATACAATGAGCAGTTCTTC CASSSGTVYNEQFF TRBJ2-1 TRBV11-3 NA NA
TGTGCCAGCAGCTCCCAGGGGGGATCCCCCCACTATGGCTACACCTTC CASSSQGGSPHYGYTF TRBJ1-2 TRBV11-2 TRBD1 NA
TGTGCCAGCAGCACCGGGGGGCTTACAGAACGGCATTTT CASSTGGLTERHF TRBJ1-5 TRBV11-2 NA NA
TGTGCCAGCAGCTTATGGGCGACTAGCGGCACAGATACGCAGTATTTT CASSLWATSGTDTQYF TRBJ2-3 TRBV7-2 TRBD2 NA
TGCGCCAGCAGCTCCCTACCGCGCAATGAGCAGTTCTTC CASSSLPRNEQFF TRBJ2-1 TRBV5-1 NA NA
TGTGCCAGCAGCTTAGGAGGACAGGGGGCAAGGGAGCAGTACTTC CASSLGGQGAREQYF TRBJ2-7 TRBV7-9 TRBD1 NA
TGTGCCAGCAGGATACAGCTCTCCTATAATTCACCCCTCCACTTT CASRIQLSYNSPLHF TRBJ1-6 TRBV11-2 NA NA
TGCGCCAGCAGCTTGCCGGGACTCTACAATGAGCAGTTCTTC CASSLPGLYNEQFF TRBJ2-1 TRBV5-1 NA NA
TGTGCCAGCAGCAAAGGGGCAGACTATGGCTACACCTTC CASSKGADYGYTF TRBJ1-2 TRBV21-1 NA NA
TGTGCCAGCAGCTTAGGGTCGGGGGGGGACTACAATGAGCAGTTCTTC CASSLGSGGDYNEQFF TRBJ2-1 TRBV11-1 TRBD2 once
TGTGCCAGCAGTTCGCTTACGACAGGAGTGAATGAGCAGTTCTTC CASSSLTTGVNEQFF TRBJ2-1 TRBV28 NA NA
TGCGCCAGCAGCCCAGACAGGGGGGATGAAAAACTGTTTTTT CASSPDRGDEKLFF TRBJ1-4 TRBV5-1 TRBD1 NA
TGTGCCAGCAGCCCAATTACAGGGATCACCGGGGAGCTGTTTTTT CASSPITGITGELFF TRBJ2-2 TRBV11-2 NA NA
TGTGCCACCCGGTGGGGGCGCGATTACGAGCAGTACTTC CATRWGRDYEQYF TRBJ2-7 TRBV10-3 NA NA